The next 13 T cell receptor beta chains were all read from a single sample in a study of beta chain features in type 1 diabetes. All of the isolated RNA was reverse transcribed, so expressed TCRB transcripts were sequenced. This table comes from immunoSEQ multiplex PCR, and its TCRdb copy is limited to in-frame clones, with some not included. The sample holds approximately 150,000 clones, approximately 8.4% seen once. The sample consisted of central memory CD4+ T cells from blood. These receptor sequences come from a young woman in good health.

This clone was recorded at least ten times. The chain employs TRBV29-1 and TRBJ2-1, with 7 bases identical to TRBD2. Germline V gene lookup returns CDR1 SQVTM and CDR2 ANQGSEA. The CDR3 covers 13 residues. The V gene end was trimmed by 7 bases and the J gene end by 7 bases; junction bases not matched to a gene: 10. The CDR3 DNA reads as TGCAGCGGGCGGAGGGAGGGCTTAAATGAGCAGTTCTTC. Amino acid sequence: CSGRREGLNEQFF.

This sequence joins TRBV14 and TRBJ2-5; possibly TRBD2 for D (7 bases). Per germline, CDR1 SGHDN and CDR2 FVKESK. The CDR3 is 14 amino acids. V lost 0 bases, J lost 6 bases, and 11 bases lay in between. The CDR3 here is CASSQEAGAQTQYF. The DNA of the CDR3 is TGTGCCAGCAGCCAAGAGGCGGGGGCCCAGACCCAGTACTTC.

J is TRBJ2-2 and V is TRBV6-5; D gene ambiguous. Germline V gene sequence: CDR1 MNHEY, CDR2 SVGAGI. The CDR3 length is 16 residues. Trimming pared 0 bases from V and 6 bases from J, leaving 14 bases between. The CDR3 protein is CASSYSTGNPPGELFF. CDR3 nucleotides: TGTGCCAGCAGTTACTCGACTGGTAACCCCCCCGGGGAGCTGTTTTTT.

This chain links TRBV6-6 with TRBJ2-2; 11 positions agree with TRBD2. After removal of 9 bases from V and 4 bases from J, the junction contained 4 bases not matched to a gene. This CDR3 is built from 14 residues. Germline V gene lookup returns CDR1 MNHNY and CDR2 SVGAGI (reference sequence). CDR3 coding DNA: TGTGCCAGTAGCGGGGGGGTGATCACCGGGGAGCTGTTTTTT. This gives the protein CASSGGVITGELFF.

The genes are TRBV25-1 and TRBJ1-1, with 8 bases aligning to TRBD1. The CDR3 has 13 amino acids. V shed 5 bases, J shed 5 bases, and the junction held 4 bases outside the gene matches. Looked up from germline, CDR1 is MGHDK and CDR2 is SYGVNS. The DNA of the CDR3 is TGTGCCAGCAGTATACAGGGGGGAACTGAAGCTTTCTTT. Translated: CASSIQGGTEAFF.

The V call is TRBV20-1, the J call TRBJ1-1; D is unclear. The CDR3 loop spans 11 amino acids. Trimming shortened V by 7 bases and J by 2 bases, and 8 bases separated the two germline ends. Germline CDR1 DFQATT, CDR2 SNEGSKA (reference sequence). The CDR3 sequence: CSVPYNTEAFF. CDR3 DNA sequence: TGCAGTGTTCCCTACAACACTGAAGCTTTCTTT.

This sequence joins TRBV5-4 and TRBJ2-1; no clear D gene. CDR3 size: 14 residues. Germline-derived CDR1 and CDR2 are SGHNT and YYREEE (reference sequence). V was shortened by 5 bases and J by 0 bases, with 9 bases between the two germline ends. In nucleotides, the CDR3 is TGTGCCAGCAGGAGGAGTAGCTCCTACAATGAGCAGTTCTTC. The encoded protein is CASRRSSSYNEQFF.

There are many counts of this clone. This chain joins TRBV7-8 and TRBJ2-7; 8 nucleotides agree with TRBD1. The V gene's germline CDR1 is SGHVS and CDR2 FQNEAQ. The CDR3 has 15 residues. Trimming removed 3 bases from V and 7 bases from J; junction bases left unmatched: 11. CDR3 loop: CASSFPPGQVAEQYF. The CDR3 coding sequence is TGTGCCAGCAGCTTCCCTCCGGGACAGGTTGCGGAGCAGTACTTC.

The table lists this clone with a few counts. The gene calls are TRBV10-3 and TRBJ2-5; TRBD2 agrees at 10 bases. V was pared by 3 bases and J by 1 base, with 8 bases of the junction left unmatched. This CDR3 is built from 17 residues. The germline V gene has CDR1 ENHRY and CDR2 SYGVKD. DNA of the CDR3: TGTGCCATCAGTGATCCTCCTAGCGGGGGACCCCAAGAGACCCAGTACTTC. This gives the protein CAISDPPSGGPQETQYF.

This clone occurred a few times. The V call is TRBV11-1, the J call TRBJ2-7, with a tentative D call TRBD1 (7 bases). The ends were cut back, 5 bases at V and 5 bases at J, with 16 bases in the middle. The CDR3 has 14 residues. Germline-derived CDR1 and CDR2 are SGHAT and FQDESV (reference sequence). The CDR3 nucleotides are TGTGCCAGCAGCCAGAACAGGGGACTTCACGAGCAGTACTTC. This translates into CASSQNRGLHEQYF.

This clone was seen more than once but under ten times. CDR3 region: CAHGRGGLYEQYF. The CDR3 nucleotides read TGTGCCCATGGTCGGGGGGGACTTTACGAGCAGTACTTC. The chain links TRBV30 to TRBJ2-7, with 8 bases identical to TRBD2. The junction had 10 bases not matched to a gene; V was cut back by 8 bases and J by 4 bases. The CDR3 consists of 13 residues. Per the germline V gene, CDR1 is GTSNPN and CDR2 is SVGIG (reference sequence).

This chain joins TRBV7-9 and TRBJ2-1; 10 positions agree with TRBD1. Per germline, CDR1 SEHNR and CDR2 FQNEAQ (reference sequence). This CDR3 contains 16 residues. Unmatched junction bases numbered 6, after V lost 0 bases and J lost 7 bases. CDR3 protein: CASSLAGTGALNEQFF. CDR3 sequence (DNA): TGTGCCAGCAGCTTAGCCGGGACAGGGGCCCTAAATGAGCAGTTCTTC.

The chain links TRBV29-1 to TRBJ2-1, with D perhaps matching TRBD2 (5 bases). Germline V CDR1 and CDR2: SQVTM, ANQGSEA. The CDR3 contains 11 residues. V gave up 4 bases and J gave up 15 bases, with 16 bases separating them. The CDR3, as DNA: TGCAGCGTTGGAGAAGCGGATAACCGGTTCTTC. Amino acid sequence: CSVGEADNRFF.